These 12 T cell receptor beta chains came from one sample sequenced in a study of T cell repertoires in cytomegalovirus infection. Their antigen targets remain unknown. Via MiXCR, TCRdb re-called the reads, giving one row per CDR3 protein. The data show hundreds of thousands of distinct CDR3 sequences, 29% seen once. The sequenced sample was cultured PBMCs, obtained from culture after CMV antigen stimulation. Receptors were obtained from a human donor in good health (CMV status not recorded). Some clones in this sample may be carry-over from other donors' samples.

This clonotype was detected many times. The chain has TRBV12-3 or TRBV12-4 and TRBJ1-6; D unclear. The length of the CDR3 is 13 residues. V lost 4 bases, J lost 7 bases, and 8 bases lay in between. CDR3 amino acids: CASSSLLNSPLHF. CDR3 in DNA: TGTGCCAGCAGTTCACTCTTGAATTCACCCCTCCACTTT.

The V call is TRBV20-1, the J call TRBJ1-3; the match to TRBD1 covers 9 bases. The V gene's germline CDR1 is DFQATT and CDR2 SNEGSKA (reference sequence). V lost 3 bases, J lost 5 bases, and 5 bases stayed unmatched. The CDR3 consists of 14 residues. CDR3: CSASLGTGRNTIYF. The CDR3 nucleotides are TGCAGTGCTAGTCTCGGGACAGGGAGAAACACCATATATTTT.

This chain's CDR3 is CASSWANTGELFF. CDR3 nucleotides: TGTGCCAGCAGTTGGGCGAACACCGGGGAGCTGTTTTTT. V and J are TRBV6-5 and TRBJ2-2; no clear D. V was cut by 4 bases and J by 0 bases, with 3 bases left in between. The CDR3 covers 13 residues. The germline V gene has CDR1 MNHEY and CDR2 SVGAGI.

In nucleotides, the CDR3 is TGTGCCAGCAGTACAGCTGACAGGGTGAACACTGAAGCTTTCTTT. This encodes CASSTADRVNTEAFF. The chain couples TRBV6-6 to TRBJ1-1; 7 positions match TRBD1. With V trimmed by 5 bases and J by 0 bases, 6 bases remained unmatched. The germline gives CDR1 MNHNY, CDR2 SVGAGI (reference sequence). The CDR3 runs 15 residues.

CDR3 region: CASSLDRDSSPLHF. CDR3 sequence (DNA): TGTGCCAGCAGCTTAGACAGGGATAGTTCACCCCTCCACTTT. This sequence joins TRBV7-9 and TRBJ1-6; tentative D call: TRBD1 (6 bases). Trimming took off 1 base at V and 9 bases at J, with 10 bases between the two ends. CDR1 SEHNR and CDR2 FQNEAQ come from the germline V gene (reference sequence). The CDR3 totals 14 residues.

This clonotype has just a few counts. The rearrangement joins TRBV20-1 to TRBJ1-2; TRBD1 agrees at 9 bases. The germline CDR1 and CDR2 sequences are DFQATT and SNEGSKA (reference sequence). Trimming cost V 6 bases and J 4 bases; bases outside gene matches: 12. The CDR3 runs 15 residues. The CDR3 spells CSAVTGTGRLYGYTF. The DNA of the CDR3 is TGCAGTGCCGTAACCGGGACAGGGAGACTCTATGGCTACACCTTC.

Regarding this clonotype: One end of the junction fails to match germline, which may point to a read error. The chain has TRBV6-1 and TRBJ1-1; D unresolved. The CDR3 is 14 amino acids. The V gene's germline CDR1 is MNHNS and CDR2 SASEGT. The CDR3 sequence: CARSHGRANTEAFF. The CDR3 coding sequence is TGTGCCCGCAGTCACGGGAGGGCGAACACTGAAGCTTTCTTT.

The chain is built from TRBV6-2 or TRBV6-3 and TRBJ1-6, with 9 bases lining up with TRBD1. Germline V gives CDR1 MNHEY, CDR2 SVGEGT. This CDR3 contains 14 residues. V was pared by 7 bases and J by 11 bases, with 9 bases of the junction left unmatched. CDR3 DNA: TGTGCCAGCAACTTCCGGGACAGGGACGCACCCCTCCACTTT. Translated: CASNFRDRDAPLHF.

This sequence joins TRBV19 and TRBJ2-7; D remains ambiguous. Trimming shortened V by 8 bases and J by 6 bases, and 17 bases separated the two germline ends. This CDR3 has 13 amino acids. Germline CDR1 LNHDA, CDR2 SQIVND (reference sequence). DNA for the CDR3: TGTGCCAGTCATGGCATTTACGGGCGCGAGCAGTACTTC. Its translation: CASHGIYGREQYF.

The V gene is TRBV6-1, the J gene TRBJ2-5, with 13 bases aligning to TRBD2. The germline gives CDR1 MNHNS, CDR2 SASEGT. V shed 1 base and J 6 bases; nucleotides not matched to a gene: 8. The CDR3 length is 17 residues. CDR3 coding DNA: TGTGCCAGCAGTGAAGTAACTAGCGGGGGGGCCTGGCAGACCCAGTACTTC. Protein: CASSEVTSGGAWQTQYF.

The chain is built from TRBV7-3 and TRBJ2-1, with TRBD2 matching over 7 bases. The CDR3 loop spans 13 amino acids. J gave up 8 bases and V 5 bases, and 6 bases lay outside the gene matches. Germline V CDR1 and CDR2: SGHTA, FQGTGA. The CDR3 DNA is TGTGCCAGCAGCCTCGGCGGGAGCGATGAGCAGTTCTTC. Translated: CASSLGGSDEQFF.

This chain uses TRBV11-2 with TRBJ1-3; tentatively, D is TRBD1 (5 bases). The CDR3 has 15 residues. Germline V gene lookup returns CDR1 SGHAT and CDR2 FQNNGV. Trimming pared 6 bases from V and 1 base from J, leaving 13 bases between. CDR3 amino acids: CASRSQGVSGNTIYF. As DNA, the CDR3 is TGTGCCAGCAGGTCGCAAGGGGTTTCTGGAAACACCATATATTTT.